The 22 T cell receptor beta chains in this list originate from one sample, sequenced in a study of Tregs in tolerant kidney transplant recipients. Clones were read by immunoSEQ multiplex PCR, and TCRdb kept only the in-frame ones, dropping some. This sample yields 100,000 to 120,000 clones, of which nearly 90% are seen a single time; roughly 0.31% belongs to the top ten. Sequencing used CD4+ T cells from blood, obtained before the transplant. The source is a human donor who received a combined kidney and bone marrow transplant.

V and J are TRBV27 and TRBJ1-1, with TRBD1 identical over 8 bases. Germline V gene data show CDR1 as MNHEY and CDR2 as SMNVEV (reference sequence). The ends lost 3 bases at V and 0 bases at J; junction bases unmatched: 3. This CDR3 region has 15 residues. CDR3 in DNA: TGTGCCAGCAGTTTCGGGACAGGCATGAACACTGAAGCTTTCTTT. Its translation: CASSFGTGMNTEAFF.

The chain carries TRBV5-1 and TRBJ2-5; 8 bases are a match to TRBD1. The V segment lost 4 bases and the J segment 4 bases; nucleotides outside the gene matches: 12. Germline CDR1 reads SGHRS; CDR2 reads YFSETQ. The CDR3 sequence is 16 residues long. CDR3 protein: CASSGETGVLGETQYF. In nucleotides, the CDR3 is TGCGCCAGCAGCGGAGAGACAGGGGTTTTAGGAGAGACCCAGTACTTC.

The chain employs TRBV9 and TRBJ2-7, with 7 bases aligning to TRBD2. CDR1 is SGDLS and CDR2 is YYNGEE in the germline V gene. V was clipped by 0 bases and J by 2 bases; unmatched bases: 2. The CDR3 has 14 residues. Here the CDR3 reads CASSVAGGTYEQYF. The CDR3 DNA reads as TGTGCCAGCAGCGTAGCGGGAGGCACCTACGAGCAGTACTTC.

The chain's CDR3 is CASSAHRGENEKLFF. The DNA of the CDR3 is TGTGCCAGTAGTGCGCACAGGGGTGAGAATGAAAAACTGTTTTTT. The genes are TRBV19 and TRBJ1-4; 7 bases agree with TRBD1. Germline CDR1 and CDR2: LNHDA and SQIVND (reference sequence). The CDR3 has 15 residues. Trimming removed 5 bases from V and 5 bases from J; junction bases left unmatched: 8.

This chain links TRBV2 with TRBJ1-1; weak D call: TRBD1 (6 bases). V shed 6 bases and J shed 1 base, with 9 bases lying between them. The germline CDR1 and CDR2 sequences are SNHLY and FYNNEI. The CDR3 is made up of 13 amino acids. For the CDR3, the DNA is TGTGCCAGCAGGTCGACAGGGAACACTGAAGCTTTCTTT. It yields the protein CASRSTGNTEAFF.

This CDR3 is CASSRDRGRTEAFF. The CDR3, as DNA: TGTGCCAGCAGTCGGGACAGGGGACGGACTGAAGCTTTCTTT. The chain employs TRBV7-9 and TRBJ1-1; 10 bases are shared with TRBD1. This CDR3 region has 14 residues. J gave up 5 bases and V 6 bases, and 6 bases lay outside the gene matches. From germline, CDR1 is SEHNR and CDR2 FQNEAQ (reference sequence). Looking up the rest from reference TRBV7-9 and TRBJ1-1 gives the full variable domain: DTGVSQNPRHKITKRGQNVTFRCDPISEHNRLYWYRQTLGQGPEFLTYFQNEAQLEKSRLLSDRFSAERPKGSFSTLEIQRTEQGDSAMYLCASSRDRGRTEAFFGQGTRLTVV.

This CDR3 reads CASSEGSGGNEQFF. The CDR3 nucleotides are TGCGCCAGCAGTGAAGGTAGCGGGGGTAATGAGCAGTTCTTC. The chain is built from TRBV10-1 and TRBJ2-1; TRBD2 matches 9 bases. The CDR3 loop spans 14 amino acids. J lost 7 bases, V lost 3 bases, and 4 bases had no gene match. The germline V gene encodes CDR1 WNHNN and CDR2 SYGVQD (reference sequence).

The chain carries TRBV7-2 and TRBJ2-5; 8 bases are a match to TRBD2. The J segment lost 5 bases and the V segment lost 3 bases, leaving 8 bases of the junction unmatched. Germline values: CDR1 SGHTA, CDR2 FQGNSA. The CDR3 contains 15 residues. CDR3 in amino acids: CASSFGAGGGETQYF. The DNA of the CDR3 is TGTGCCAGCAGCTTCGGTGCGGGGGGAGGTGAGACCCAGTACTTC. The full variable domain, its missing parts supplied by reference TRBV7-2 and TRBJ2-5, is GAGVSQSPSNKVTEKGKDVELRCDPISGHTALYWYRQSLGQGLEFLIYFQGNSAPDKSGLPSDRFSAERTGGSVSTLTIQRTQQEDSAVYLCASSFGAGGGETQYFGPGTRLLVL.

The chain combines TRBV2 with TRBJ1-4; D is undetermined. This CDR3 has 14 residues. Per the germline V gene, CDR1 is SNHLY and CDR2 is FYNNEI. Between the trimmed V and J ends, which lost 2 bases and 14 bases, there was a span of 18 bases. This CDR3 reads CASSESQNSRRLFF. In DNA, the CDR3 is TGTGCCAGCAGTGAATCCCAAAACTCCCGCCGGCTGTTTTTT. Full variable domain (outside the CDR3, taken from reference TRBV2 and TRBJ1-4): EPEVTQTPSHQVTQMGQEVILRCVPISNHLYFYWYRQILGQKVEFLVSFYNNEISEKSEIFDDQFSVERPDGSNFTLKIRSTKLEDSAMYFCASSESQNSRRLFFGSGTQLSVL.

The V gene is TRBV27, the J gene TRBJ2-6; 8 nucleotides match TRBD2. The CDR3 runs 17 residues. Germline lookup yields CDR1 MNHEY and CDR2 SMNVEV (reference sequence). V shed 4 bases, J shed 3 bases, and the junction held 8 bases outside the gene matches. The CDR3 bases are TGTGCCAGCAGTTCCCGATCGGGGGGGCTTGGGGCCAACGTCCTGACTTTC. Its translation is CASSSRSGGLGANVLTF. Using reference TRBV27 and TRBJ2-6 for the parts outside the CDR3, the full variable domain is EAQVTQNPRYLITVTGKKLTVTCSQNMNHEYMSWYRQDPGLGLRQIYYSMNVEVTDKGDVPEGYKVSRKEKRNFPLILESPSPNQTSLYFCASSSRSGGLGANVLTFGAGSRLTVL.

The chain recombines TRBV5-6 with TRBJ1-1; 7 bases are a match to TRBD1. The CDR3 has 13 residues. Germline trimming cut 1 base from V and 6 bases from J; bases unmatched to any gene: 3. The germline gives CDR1 SGHDT, CDR2 YYEEEE. The CDR3 spells CASSLTQGAEAFF. In DNA form, the CDR3 reads TGTGCCAGCAGCTTGACCCAGGGGGCTGAAGCTTTCTTT.

Here the CDR3 reads CASSGGGRLETQYF. In DNA, the CDR3 is TGTGCCAGCAGTGGGGGGGGGCGACTTGAGACCCAGTACTTC. The gene calls are TRBV6-6 and TRBJ2-5; TRBD2 is a possible D gene (7 bases). Trimming removed 5 bases at V and 5 bases at J, with 15 bases between. From germline, CDR1 is MNHNY and CDR2 SVGAGI (reference sequence). CDR3 length: 14 residues.

This sequence joins TRBV27 and TRBJ1-5; D ambiguous. The CDR3 spans 13 residues. Trimming pared 3 bases from V and 4 bases from J, leaving 7 bases between. CDR1 and CDR2 from the germline V gene are MNHEY and SMNVEV (reference sequence). The CDR3, as DNA: TGTGCCAGCAGTTTGAACCGGAATCAGCCCCAGCATTTT. It encodes CASSLNRNQPQHF.

The chain employs TRBV7-2 and TRBJ1-6, with 9 positions matching TRBD1. The germline gives CDR1 SGHTA, CDR2 FQGNSA. The CDR3 is 14 residues long. V dropped 3 bases and J dropped 10; count of bases not matched to a gene: 4. The CDR3 here is CASSFRTGESPLHF. In nucleotides, the CDR3 is TGTGCCAGCAGCTTCCGGACAGGGGAATCACCCCTCCACTTT.

In its sample, this clone was seen a few times. The gene calls are TRBV11-2 and TRBJ1-5, with D hard to call. The CDR3 sequence is 13 residues long. The germline V gene encodes CDR1 SGHAT and CDR2 FQNNGV. The V end lost 0 bases, the J end lost 6 bases, and 6 bases lay between the germline ends. CDR3 bases: TGTGCCAGCAGCTTAGATCGGGGTCAGCCCCAGCATTTT. Protein product: CASSLDRGQPQHF.

The chain employs TRBV27 and TRBJ1-4; D unclear. The germline gives CDR1 MNHEY, CDR2 SMNVEV (reference sequence). The CDR3 length is 14 residues. Trimming removed 6 bases at V and 8 bases at J, with 16 bases between. The CDR3 loop is CASSFIAGREKLFF. CDR3 DNA sequence: TGTGCCAGCAGCTTTATAGCGGGGAGGGAAAAACTGTTTTTT.

The V call is TRBV4-1, the J call TRBJ1-2, with 10 bases matching TRBD1. Trimming cost V 1 base and J 4 bases; bases outside gene matches: 9. The CDR3 is 17 residues long. CDR1 is MGHRA, CDR2 YSYEKL, per germline. This chain's CDR3 is CASSQGLGTGAPYGYTF. The CDR3 DNA sequence: TGCGCCAGCAGCCAAGGGCTTGGGACAGGGGCACCCTATGGCTACACCTTC.

The chain is built from TRBV25-1 and TRBJ2-4, with D maybe TRBD2 (5 bases). Germline V CDR1 and CDR2: MGHDK, SYGVNS. The CDR3 length is 17 residues. Trimming took off 7 bases at V and 0 bases at J, with 19 bases between the two ends. CDR3 nucleotide sequence: TGTGCCAGCACTCCGACTGCGGGCAGCGCAGCCAAAAACATTCAGTACTTC. It codes for CASTPTAGSAAKNIQYF.

The DNA for the CDR3 is TGTGCCAGCAGTTCACGGCCCCAACGGGGCTATAATTCACCCCTCCACTTT. This translates into CASSSRPQRGYNSPLHF. The V and J genes are TRBV27 and TRBJ1-6; D is ambiguous. This CDR3 region has 17 residues. The germline V and J ends were trimmed by 4 bases and 3 bases, with 16 bases remaining between them. Germline assignment: CDR1 MNHEY and CDR2 SMNVEV (reference sequence).

The rearrangement uses TRBV28 and TRBJ2-3; D is unresolved. This CDR3 has 12 amino acids. V was pared by 8 bases and J by 2 bases, with 8 bases between. Germline lookup yields CDR1 MDHEN and CDR2 SYDVKM. The CDR3 coding sequence is TGTGCCAGCGGGCTTATCACAGATACGCAGTATTTT. Its translation is CASGLITDTQYF.

The rearrangement joins TRBV7-2 to TRBJ2-5; 10 nucleotides line up with TRBD2. From germline, CDR1 is SGHTA and CDR2 FQGNSA. The CDR3 contains 19 residues. J lost 0 bases, V lost 0 bases, and 10 bases had no gene match. CDR3 coding DNA: TGTGCCAGCAGCTTAGCTAGCGGGAGGAAGCCCTGGTACCAAGAGACCCAGTACTTC. Amino acids: CASSLASGRKPWYQETQYF.

The chain couples TRBV7-2 to TRBJ2-7, with 9 nucleotides matching TRBD1. This CDR3 contains 14 residues. CDR1 SGHTA and CDR2 FQGNSA come from the germline V gene. V was clipped by 3 bases and J by 7 bases; unmatched bases: 7. The CDR3 DNA reads TGTGCCAGCAGCTTGGGGACAGGGAAGTCGGAGCAGTACTTC. It translates to CASSLGTGKSEQYF.